This T cell receptor (beta chain) comes out of a study of blood T cells in healthy people across ages. Regarding this clonotype: At one boundary the junction diverges from the germline segment, which might be a read error.

For the second PCR, which ran for roughly 6 to 12 cycles, a sample-barcoded 5' primer and a J-beta primer mix were used. TCRdb processed the 5' RACE reads anew with MiXCR; each CDR3 protein has one entry. Of some 880,000 distinct CDR3 sequences detected, roughly 35% appear once; the ten largest clones hold roughly 13%. This CDR3 contains 14 residues. Germline loops: CDR1 MNHEY, CDR2 SVGEGT. This clonotype was obtained from a man in his late teens or twenties in good health. This chain connects TRBV6-2 or TRBV6-3 to TRBJ1-1; 7 bases are a match to TRBD1. The sample consisted of blood. The CDR3 protein is CASNYDRVSAEAFF. The CDR3 DNA follows: TGTGCCAGCAATTACGACAGGGTCTCCGCTGAAGCTTTCTTT.